The source of this T cell receptor (beta chain) is a study of blood T cells in healthy people across ages. The second PCR ran about 6 to 11 cycles with a sample-barcoded 5' primer and J-beta primers. TCRdb reanalysed the 5' RACE reads using MiXCR and keeps one entry per CDR3 protein. This sample has about 640,000 distinct CDR3 sequences, with under 65% found just once. The trim removed 1 base at V and 0 bases at J, leaving 5 bases unmatched. From germline, CDR1 is LGHDT and CDR2 YNNKEL (reference sequence). The CDR3 has 17 amino acids. Sequenced: blood. This TCR was sampled from a man between 60 and 75 years old in good health. The chain is built from TRBV3-1 and TRBJ2-5; TRBD2 agrees at 10 bases. CDR3 residues: CASSQGTSGAYQETQYF. For the CDR3, the DNA is TGTGCCAGCAGCCAAGGAACTAGCGGGGCCTACCAAGAGACCCAGTACTTC.